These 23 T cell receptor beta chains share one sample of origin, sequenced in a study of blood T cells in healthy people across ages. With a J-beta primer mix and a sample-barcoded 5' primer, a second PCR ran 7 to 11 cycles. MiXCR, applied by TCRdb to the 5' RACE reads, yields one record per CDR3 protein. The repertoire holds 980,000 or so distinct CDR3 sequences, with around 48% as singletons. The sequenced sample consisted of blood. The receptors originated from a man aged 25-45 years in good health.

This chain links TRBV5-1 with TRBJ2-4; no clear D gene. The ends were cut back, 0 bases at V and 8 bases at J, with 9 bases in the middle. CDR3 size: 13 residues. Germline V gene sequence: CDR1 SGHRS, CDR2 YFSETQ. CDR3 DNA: TGCGCCAGCAGCTTGGTGGGTTTCGACATTCAGTACTTC. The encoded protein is CASSLVGFDIQYF.

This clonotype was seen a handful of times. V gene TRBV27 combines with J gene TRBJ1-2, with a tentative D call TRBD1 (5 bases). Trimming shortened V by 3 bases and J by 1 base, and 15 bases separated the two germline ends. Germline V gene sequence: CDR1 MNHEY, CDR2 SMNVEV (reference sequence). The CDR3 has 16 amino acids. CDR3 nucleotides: TGTGCCAGCAGTTTCATTAATCAGGGACTTAACTATGGCTACACCTTC. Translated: CASSFINQGLNYGYTF.

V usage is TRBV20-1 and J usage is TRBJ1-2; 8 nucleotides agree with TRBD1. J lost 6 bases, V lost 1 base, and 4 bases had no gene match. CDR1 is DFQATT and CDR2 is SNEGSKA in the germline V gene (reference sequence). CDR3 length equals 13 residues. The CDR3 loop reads CSARAGTGNGYTF. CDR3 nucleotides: TGCAGTGCTAGAGCCGGGACAGGAAATGGCTACACCTTC.

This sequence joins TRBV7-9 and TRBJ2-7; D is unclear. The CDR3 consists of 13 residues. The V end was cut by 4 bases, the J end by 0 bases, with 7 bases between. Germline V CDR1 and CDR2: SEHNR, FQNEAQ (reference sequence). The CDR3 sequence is CASSSQNSYEQYF. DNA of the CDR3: TGTGCCAGCAGCTCCCAGAACTCCTACGAGCAGTACTTC.

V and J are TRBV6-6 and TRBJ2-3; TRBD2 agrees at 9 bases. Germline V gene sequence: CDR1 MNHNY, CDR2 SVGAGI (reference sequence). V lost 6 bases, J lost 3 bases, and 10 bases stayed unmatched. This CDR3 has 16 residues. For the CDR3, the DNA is TGTGCCAGCAGCACTACGGCAGCGGGGGGAACAGATACGCAGTATTTT. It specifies CASSTTAAGGTDTQYF.

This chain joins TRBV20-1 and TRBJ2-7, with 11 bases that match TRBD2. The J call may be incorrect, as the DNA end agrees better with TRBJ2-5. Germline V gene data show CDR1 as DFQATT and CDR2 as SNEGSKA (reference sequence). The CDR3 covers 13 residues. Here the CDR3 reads CSARTSGTETQYF. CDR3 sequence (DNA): TGCAGTGCTAGGACTAGCGGGACAGAGACCCAGTACTTC.

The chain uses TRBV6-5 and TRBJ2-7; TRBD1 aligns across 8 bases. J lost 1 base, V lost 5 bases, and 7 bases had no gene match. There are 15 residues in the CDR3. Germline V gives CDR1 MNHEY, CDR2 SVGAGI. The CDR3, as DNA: TGTGCCAGCAGTCGAACCGGGACAGGATCCTACGAGCAGTACTTC. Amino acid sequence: CASSRTGTGSYEQYF.

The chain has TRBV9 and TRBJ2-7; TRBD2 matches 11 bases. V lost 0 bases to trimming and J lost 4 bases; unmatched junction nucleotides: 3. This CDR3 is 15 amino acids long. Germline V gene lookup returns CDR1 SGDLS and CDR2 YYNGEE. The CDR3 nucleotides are TGTGCCAGCAGCGTAGGTACTAGCGGGGGTTACGAGCAGTACTTC. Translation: CASSVGTSGGYEQYF.

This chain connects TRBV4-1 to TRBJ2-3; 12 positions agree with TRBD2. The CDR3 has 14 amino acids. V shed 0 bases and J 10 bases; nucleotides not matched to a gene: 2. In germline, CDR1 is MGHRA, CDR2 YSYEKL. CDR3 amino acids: CASSQDRTSGAQYF. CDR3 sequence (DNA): TGCGCCAGCAGCCAAGATCGGACTAGCGGGGCGCAGTATTTT.

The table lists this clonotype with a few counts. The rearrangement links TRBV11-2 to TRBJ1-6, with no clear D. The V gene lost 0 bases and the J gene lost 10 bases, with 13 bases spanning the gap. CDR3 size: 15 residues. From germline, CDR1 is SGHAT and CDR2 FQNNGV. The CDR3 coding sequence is TGTGCCAGCAGCTTAGATCCGACCCCCGGCTCACCCCTCCACTTT. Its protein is CASSLDPTPGSPLHF.

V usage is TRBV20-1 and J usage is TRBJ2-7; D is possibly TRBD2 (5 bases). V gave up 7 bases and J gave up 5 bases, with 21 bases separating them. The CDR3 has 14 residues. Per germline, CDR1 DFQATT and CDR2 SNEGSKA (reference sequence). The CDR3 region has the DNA TGCAGTGTCCCTCCCCGAGCGGCGCTTGACGAGCAGTACTTC. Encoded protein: CSVPPRAALDEQYF.

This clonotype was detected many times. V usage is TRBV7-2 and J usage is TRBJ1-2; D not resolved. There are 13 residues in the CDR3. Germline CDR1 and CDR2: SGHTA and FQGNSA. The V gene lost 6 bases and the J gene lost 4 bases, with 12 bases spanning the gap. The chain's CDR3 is CASRLDTFYGYTF. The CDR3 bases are TGTGCCAGCAGACTTGACACTTTCTATGGCTACACCTTC.

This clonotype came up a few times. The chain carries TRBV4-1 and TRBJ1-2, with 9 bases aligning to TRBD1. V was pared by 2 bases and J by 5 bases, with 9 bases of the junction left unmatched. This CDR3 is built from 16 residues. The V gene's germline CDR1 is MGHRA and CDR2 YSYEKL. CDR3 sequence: CASSQTRDRDRYGYTF. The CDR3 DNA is TGCGCCAGCAGCCAAACCCGGGACAGGGATCGTTATGGCTACACCTTC.

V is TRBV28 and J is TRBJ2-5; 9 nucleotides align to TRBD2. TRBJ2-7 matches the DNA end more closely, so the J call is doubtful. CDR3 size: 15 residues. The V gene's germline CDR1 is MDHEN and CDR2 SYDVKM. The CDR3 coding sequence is TGTGCCAGCAGTGGGGGAGCGGGGGGCAACTACGAGCAGTACTTC. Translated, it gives CASSGGAGGNYEQYF.

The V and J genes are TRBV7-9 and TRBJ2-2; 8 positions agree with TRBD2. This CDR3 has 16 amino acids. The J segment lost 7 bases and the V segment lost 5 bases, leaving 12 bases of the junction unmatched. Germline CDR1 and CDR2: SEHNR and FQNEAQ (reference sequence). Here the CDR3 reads CASSPGVSGVVGELFF. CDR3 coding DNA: TGTGCCAGCAGCCCCGGGGTTAGCGGGGTTGTCGGGGAGCTGTTTTTT.

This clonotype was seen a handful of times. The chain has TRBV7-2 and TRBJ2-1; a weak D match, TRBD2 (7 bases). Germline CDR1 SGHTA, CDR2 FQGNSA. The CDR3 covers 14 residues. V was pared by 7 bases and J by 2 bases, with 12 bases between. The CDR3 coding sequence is TGTGCCAGCATGCCGGGGGGCACCTACAATGAGCAGTTCTTC. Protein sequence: CASMPGGTYNEQFF.

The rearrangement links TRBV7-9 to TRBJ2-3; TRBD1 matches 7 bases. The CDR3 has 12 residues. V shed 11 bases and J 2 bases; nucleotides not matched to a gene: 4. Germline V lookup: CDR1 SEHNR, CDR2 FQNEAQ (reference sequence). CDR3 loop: CARQGPTDTQYF. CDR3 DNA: TGTGCCCGACAGGGCCCCACAGATACGCAGTATTTT.

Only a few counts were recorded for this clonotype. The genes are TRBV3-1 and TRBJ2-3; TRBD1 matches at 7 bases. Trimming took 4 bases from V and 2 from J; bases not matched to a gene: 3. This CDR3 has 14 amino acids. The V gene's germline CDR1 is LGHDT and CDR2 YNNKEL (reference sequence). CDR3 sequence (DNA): TGTGCCAGCAGCCCCGACAGGGACACAGATACGCAGTATTTT. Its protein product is CASSPDRDTDTQYF.

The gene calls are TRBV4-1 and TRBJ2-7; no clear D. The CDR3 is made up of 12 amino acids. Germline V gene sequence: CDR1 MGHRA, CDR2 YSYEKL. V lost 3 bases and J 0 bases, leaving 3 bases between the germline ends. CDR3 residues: CASSHVSYEQYF. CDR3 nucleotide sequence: TGCGCCAGCAGCCATGTCTCCTACGAGCAGTACTTC.

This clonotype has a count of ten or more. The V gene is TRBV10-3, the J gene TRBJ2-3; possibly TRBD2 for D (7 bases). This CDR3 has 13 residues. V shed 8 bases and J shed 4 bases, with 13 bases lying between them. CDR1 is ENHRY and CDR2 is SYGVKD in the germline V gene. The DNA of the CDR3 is TGTGCCATCGCGGGGGACATTTCAGATACGCAGTATTTT. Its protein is CAIAGDISDTQYF.

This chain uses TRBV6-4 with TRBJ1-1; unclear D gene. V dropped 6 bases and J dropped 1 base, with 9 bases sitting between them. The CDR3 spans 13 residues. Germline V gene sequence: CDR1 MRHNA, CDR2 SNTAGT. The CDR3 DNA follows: TGTGCCAGCAGGAGGCTTGAGAACACTGAAGCTTTCTTT. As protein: CASRRLENTEAFF.

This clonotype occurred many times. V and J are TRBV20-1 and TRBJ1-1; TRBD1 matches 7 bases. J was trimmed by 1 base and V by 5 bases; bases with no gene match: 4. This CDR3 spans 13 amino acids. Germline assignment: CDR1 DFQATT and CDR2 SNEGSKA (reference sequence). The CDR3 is CSAAGQSNTEAFF. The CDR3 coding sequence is TGCAGTGCTGCGGGACAGTCGAACACTGAAGCTTTCTTT.

The CDR3 sequence is CASSHRAPVGEQYF. The CDR3 nucleotides are TGTGCCAGCAGTCACCGGGCACCTGTAGGGGAGCAGTACTTC. The genes are TRBV28 and TRBJ2-5, with D tentatively TRBD1 or TRBD2 (5 bases each). CDR1 is MDHEN, CDR2 SYDVKM, per germline. The CDR3 length is 14 residues. Trimming stripped 5 bases from V and 11 bases from J, with 21 bases between.